These 20 T cell receptor beta chains originate from one sample sequenced in a study of CD8 T cells in Susac syndrome. An input of roughly 0.5 to 1 ug of RNA was subjected to reverse transcription using random hexamers. TCRdb fed the immunoSEQ multiplex PCR reads into MiXCR, producing one record per CDR3 protein. The sample holds about 100,000 distinct CDR3 sequences; 95% are singletons and the top ten take approximately 0.33%. Sequenced material: CD8+ T cells from PBMCs. The receptors shown here come from a human donor with Susac syndrome.

The chain recombines TRBV20-1 with TRBJ2-2, with TRBD1 identical over 11 bases. The CDR3 consists of 14 residues. Germline V CDR1 and CDR2: DFQATT, SNEGSKA (reference sequence). The V gene end was trimmed by 6 bases and the J gene end by 7 bases; junction bases not matched to a gene: 7. CDR3 in DNA: TGCAGTGCAAGGACAGGGGGCGAGATCGGGGAGCTGTTTTTT. Its protein is CSARTGGEIGELFF.

The rearrangement uses TRBV29-1 and TRBJ2-1; tentative D call: TRBD2 (6 bases). This CDR3 region has 15 residues. The V gene lost 4 bases and the J gene lost 1 base, with 14 bases spanning the gap. The germline gives CDR1 SQVTM, CDR2 ANQGSEA. The DNA of the CDR3 is TGCAGCGTTGTTGGGCGGGACCATTCCTACAATGAGCAGTTCTTC. Protein: CSVVGRDHSYNEQFF.

The gene calls are TRBV13 and TRBJ2-6; D might be TRBD1 or TRBD2, each matching 6 bases. V was clipped by 4 bases and J by 4 bases, with 11 bases between them. CDR3 length: 15 residues. Germline V CDR1 and CDR2: PRHDT, FYEKMQ (reference sequence). The CDR3 DNA follows: TGTGCCAGCAGCTCGCGGGACACCGGGGCCAACGTCCTGACTTTC. Encoded protein: CASSSRDTGANVLTF.

This chain uses TRBV18 with TRBJ1-1; 7 positions agree with TRBD1. Germline V gene sequence: CDR1 KGHSH, CDR2 LQKENI. CDR3 length: 13 residues. The V segment lost 5 bases and the J segment 6 bases; nucleotides outside the gene matches: 6. CDR3 coding DNA: TGTGCCAGCTCAGCACAGGGGAGCGCTGAAGCTTTCTTT. Amino acids: CASSAQGSAEAFF.

The chain is built from TRBV11-2 and TRBJ2-2, with unresolved D. V was pared by 0 bases and J by 5 bases, with 19 bases between. The CDR3 spans 18 residues. The germline gives CDR1 SGHAT, CDR2 FQNNGV. The CDR3 region is CASSLDSVTGLSTGELFF. The CDR3 DNA reads as TGTGCCAGCAGCTTAGATTCCGTAACGGGTCTTTCGACCGGGGAGCTGTTTTTT.

The chain is built from TRBV29-1 and TRBJ2-2; TRBD1 aligns across 8 bases. The CDR3 totals 12 residues. V was pared by 6 bases and J by 7 bases, with 4 bases of the junction left unmatched. Germline CDR1 SQVTM, CDR2 ANQGSEA. This CDR3 is CSVMGTGGELFF. The CDR3 nucleotides read TGCAGCGTGATGGGGACAGGCGGGGAGCTGTTTTTT.

The CDR3 region is CASSETGDQETQYF. In nucleotides, the CDR3 is TGTGCCAGCAGTGAGACAGGAGATCAAGAGACCCAGTACTTC. The genes are TRBV25-1 and TRBJ2-5, with D possibly TRBD1 on 6 matching bases. From germline, CDR1 is MGHDK and CDR2 SYGVNS. CDR3 length: 14 amino acids. Trimming stripped 3 bases from V and 2 bases from J, with 10 bases between.

The gene calls are TRBV12-3 or TRBV12-4 and TRBJ2-7; the D gene is possibly TRBD1 (5 bases). V was shortened by 6 bases and J by 6 bases, with 15 bases between the two germline ends. This CDR3 contains 13 residues. The CDR3 coding sequence is TGTGCCAGCAGAACACAGGCTAACTCCGAGCAGTACTTC. As protein: CASRTQANSEQYF.

The V gene is TRBV7-9, the J gene TRBJ2-1; D not certain. V was trimmed by 4 bases and J by 3 bases, leaving 10 bases between them. From germline, CDR1 is SEHNR and CDR2 FQNEAQ (reference sequence). The CDR3 has 14 amino acids. The CDR3 DNA reads as TGTGCCAGCAGCTACGAACTGGGCTACAATGAGCAGTTCTTC. The encoded protein is CASSYELGYNEQFF.

The chain carries TRBV28 and TRBJ2-7, with D tentatively TRBD2 (7 bases). V was shortened by 10 bases and J by 2 bases, with 12 bases between the two germline ends. Germline loops: CDR1 MDHEN, CDR2 SYDVKM. The CDR3 is made up of 12 amino acids. The CDR3 sequence is CATTGGPYEQYF. Here the CDR3 DNA reads TGTGCCACCACGGGGGGCCCCTACGAGCAGTACTTC.

The CDR3 sequence is CASSYAGTNGELFF. CDR3 sequence (DNA): TGTGCCAGCAGTTACGCCGGGACGAACGGGGAGCTGTTTTTT. The rearrangement uses TRBV6-2 or TRBV6-3 and TRBJ2-2; D could derive from TRBD1 or TRBD2 (5 bases each). V was shortened by 2 bases and J by 7 bases, with 11 bases between the two germline ends. Germline-derived CDR1 and CDR2 are MNHEY and SVGEGT. The CDR3 sequence is 14 residues long.

This chain joins TRBV15 and TRBJ2-5; 8 bases map to TRBD2. Germline V lookup: CDR1 LNHNV, CDR2 YYDKDF (reference sequence). This CDR3 comprises 17 residues. With V trimmed by 4 bases and J by 4 bases, 14 bases remained unmatched. In DNA form, the CDR3 reads TGTGCCACCAGCAACACCTACGGCGGGAGGCGGGCAGAGACCCAGTACTTC. It yields the protein CATSNTYGGRRAETQYF.

The chain employs TRBV12-3 or TRBV12-4 and TRBJ2-2; tentative D call: TRBD1 (5 bases). Trimming shortened V by 3 bases and J by 7 bases, and 12 bases separated the two germline ends. The CDR3 contains 14 residues. The CDR3 is CASSFPDSLGELFF. Here the CDR3 DNA reads TGTGCCAGCAGTTTTCCTGACAGTCTCGGGGAGCTGTTTTTT.

The chain joins TRBV20-1 to TRBJ2-5, with D possibly matching TRBD2 (5 bases). The CDR3 extends over 14 amino acids. The germline V gene encodes CDR1 DFQATT and CDR2 SNEGSKA (reference sequence). Trimming shortened V by 6 bases and J by 5 bases, and 19 bases separated the two germline ends. CDR3 sequence (DNA): TGCAGTGCCTGGCCGGACTTGGCCCCTGAGACCCAGTACTTC. Translated: CSAWPDLAPETQYF.

This chain links TRBV5-4 with TRBJ2-5; weak D call: TRBD1 (6 bases). Germline V lookup: CDR1 SGHNT, CDR2 YYREEE (reference sequence). This CDR3 spans 14 amino acids. Trimming cost V 1 base and J 5 bases, with 12 bases left between them. In nucleotides, the CDR3 is TGTGCCAGCAGCTTGACAGGGCCTCACGAGACCCAGTACTTC. Translated, it gives CASSLTGPHETQYF. The full variable domain, rest sourced from reference TRBV5-4 and TRBJ2-5, is ETGVTQSPTHLIKTRGQQVTLRCSSQSGHNTVSWYQQALGQGPQFIFQYYREEENGRGNFPPRFSGLQFPNYSSELNVNALELDDSALYLCASSLTGPHETQYFGPGTRLLVL.

The chain carries TRBV7-9 and TRBJ1-1; D is possibly TRBD1 (5 bases). Trimming shortened V by 5 bases and J by 1 base, and 11 bases separated the two germline ends. The CDR3 totals 14 residues. Looked up from germline, CDR1 is SEHNR and CDR2 is FQNEAQ (reference sequence). CDR3 coding DNA: TGTGCCAGCAGCCCGGGACTGCGGAACACTGAAGCTTTCTTT. Its protein product is CASSPGLRNTEAFF.

This sequence joins TRBV20-1 and TRBJ2-4; D perhaps matches TRBD2 (5 bases). The CDR3 runs 13 residues. Germline CDR1 reads DFQATT; CDR2 reads SNEGSKA (reference sequence). The ends were cut back, 3 bases at V and 0 bases at J, with 6 bases in the middle. Written as DNA, the CDR3 is TGCAGTGCTAGCCGGGGAGCCAAAAACATTCAGTACTTC. Residues: CSASRGAKNIQYF.

The V gene is TRBV5-4, the J gene TRBJ1-2; D is unresolved. Germline loops: CDR1 SGHNT, CDR2 YYREEE (reference sequence). The germline V and J ends were trimmed by 4 bases and 8 bases, with 9 bases remaining between them. The CDR3 consists of 11 residues. The CDR3 DNA sequence: TGTGCCAGCAGCCGGGCGGAGGGCTACACCTTC. As protein: CASSRAEGYTF.

This clonotype was counted once. V is TRBV29-1 and J is TRBJ2-2, with TRBD1 matching over 8 bases. Germline assignment: CDR1 SQVTM and CDR2 ANQGSEA. This CDR3 comprises 14 residues. J gave up 7 bases and V 8 bases, and 12 bases lay outside the gene matches. CDR3 coding DNA: TGCAGCACCTCCGGACAGGGCATAAACGGGGAGCTGTTTTTT. This gives the protein CSTSGQGINGELFF.

The genes are TRBV28 and TRBJ1-3, with D perhaps TRBD1 (5 bases). Germline assignment: CDR1 MDHEN and CDR2 SYDVKM. The V and J ends lost 1 base and 3 bases respectively, with 10 bases between them. CDR3 length: 15 amino acids. This CDR3 is CASSLFTGSGNTIYF. In nucleotides, the CDR3 is TGTGCCAGCAGTTTATTTACAGGAAGTGGAAACACCATATATTTT.